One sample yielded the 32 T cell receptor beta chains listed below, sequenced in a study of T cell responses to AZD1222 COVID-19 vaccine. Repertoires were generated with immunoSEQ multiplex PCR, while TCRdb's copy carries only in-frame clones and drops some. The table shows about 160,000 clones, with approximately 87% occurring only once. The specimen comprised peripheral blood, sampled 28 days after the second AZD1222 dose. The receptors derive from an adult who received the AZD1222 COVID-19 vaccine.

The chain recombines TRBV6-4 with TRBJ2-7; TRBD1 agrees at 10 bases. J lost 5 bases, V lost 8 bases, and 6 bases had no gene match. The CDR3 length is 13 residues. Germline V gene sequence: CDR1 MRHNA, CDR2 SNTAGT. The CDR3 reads CASARDRGDEQYF. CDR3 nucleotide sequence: TGTGCCAGCGCCCGGGACAGGGGTGACGAGCAGTACTTC.

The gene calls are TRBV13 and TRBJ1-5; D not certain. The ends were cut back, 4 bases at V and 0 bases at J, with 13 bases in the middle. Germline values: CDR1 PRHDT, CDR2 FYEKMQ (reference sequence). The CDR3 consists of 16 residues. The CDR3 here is CASSSRSAYSNQPQHF. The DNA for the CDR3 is TGTGCCAGCAGCTCTAGGTCGGCCTATAGCAATCAGCCCCAGCATTTT.

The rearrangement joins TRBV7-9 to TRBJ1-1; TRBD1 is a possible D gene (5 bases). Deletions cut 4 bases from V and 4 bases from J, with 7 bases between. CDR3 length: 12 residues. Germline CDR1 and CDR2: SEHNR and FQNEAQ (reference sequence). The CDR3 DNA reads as TGTGCCAGCAGCTCTGGGGGCACTGAAGCTTTCTTT. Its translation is CASSSGGTEAFF.

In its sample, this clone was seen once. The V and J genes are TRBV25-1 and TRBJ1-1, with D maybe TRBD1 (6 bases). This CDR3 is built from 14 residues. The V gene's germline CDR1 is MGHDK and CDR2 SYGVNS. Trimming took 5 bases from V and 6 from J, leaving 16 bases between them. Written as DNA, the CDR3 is TGTGCCAGCAGTTCGTCACAGGGATCGGCTGAAGCTTTCTTT. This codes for CASSSSQGSAEAFF.

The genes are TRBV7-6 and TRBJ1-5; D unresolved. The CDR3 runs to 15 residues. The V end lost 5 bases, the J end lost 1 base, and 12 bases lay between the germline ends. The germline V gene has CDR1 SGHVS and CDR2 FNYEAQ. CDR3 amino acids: CASSPLAGSNQPQHF. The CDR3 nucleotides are TGTGCCAGCAGCCCCTTGGCAGGCAGCAATCAGCCCCAGCATTTT.

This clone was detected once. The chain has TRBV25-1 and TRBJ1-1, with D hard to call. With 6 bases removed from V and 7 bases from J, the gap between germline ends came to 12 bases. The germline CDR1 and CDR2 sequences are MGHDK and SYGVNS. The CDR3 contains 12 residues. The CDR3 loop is CASSPDIGEAFF. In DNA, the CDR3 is TGTGCCAGCAGCCCCGACATCGGTGAAGCTTTCTTT.

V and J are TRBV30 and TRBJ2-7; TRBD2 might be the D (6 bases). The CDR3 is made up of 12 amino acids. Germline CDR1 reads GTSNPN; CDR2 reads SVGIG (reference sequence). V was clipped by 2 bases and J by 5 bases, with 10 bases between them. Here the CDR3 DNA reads TGTGCCTGGAGTAGGACGGGGGACGAGCAGTACTTC. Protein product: CAWSRTGDEQYF.

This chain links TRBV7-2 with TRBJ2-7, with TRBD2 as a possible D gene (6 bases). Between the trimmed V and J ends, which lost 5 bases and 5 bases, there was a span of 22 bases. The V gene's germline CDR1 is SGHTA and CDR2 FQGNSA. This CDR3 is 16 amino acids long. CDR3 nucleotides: TGTGCCAGCAGCCTAACCACAAGGAGTGCGGGAAACGAGCAGTACTTC. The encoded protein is CASSLTTRSAGNEQYF.

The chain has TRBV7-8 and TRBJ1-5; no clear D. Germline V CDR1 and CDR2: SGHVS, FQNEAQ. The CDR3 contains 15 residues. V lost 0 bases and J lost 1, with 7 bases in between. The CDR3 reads CASSLAPASNQPQHF. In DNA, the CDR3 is TGTGCCAGCAGCTTAGCCCCCGCCAGCAATCAGCCCCAGCATTTT.

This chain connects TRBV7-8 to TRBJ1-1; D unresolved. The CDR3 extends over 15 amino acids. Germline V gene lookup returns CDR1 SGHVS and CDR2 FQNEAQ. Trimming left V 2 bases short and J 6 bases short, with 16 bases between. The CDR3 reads CASSLQMAVNSEAFF. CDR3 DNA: TGTGCCAGCAGCTTACAAATGGCGGTTAACTCTGAAGCTTTCTTT. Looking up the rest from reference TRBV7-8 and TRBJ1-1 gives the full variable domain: GAGVSQSPRYKVAKRGQDVALRCDPISGHVSLFWYQQALGQGPEFLTYFQNEAQLDKSGLPSDRFFAERPEGSVSTLKIQRTQQEDSAVYLCASSLQMAVNSEAFFGQGTRLTVV.

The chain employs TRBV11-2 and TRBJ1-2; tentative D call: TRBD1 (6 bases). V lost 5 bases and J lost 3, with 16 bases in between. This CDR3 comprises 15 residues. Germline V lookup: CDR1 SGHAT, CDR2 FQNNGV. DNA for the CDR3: TGTGCCAGCAGCGCAGGCCGTCAGGGGTACTATGGCTACACCTTC. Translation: CASSAGRQGYYGYTF. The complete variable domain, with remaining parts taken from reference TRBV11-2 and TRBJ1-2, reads EAGVAQSPRYKIIEKRQSVAFWCNPISGHATLYWYQQILGQGPKLLIQFQNNGVVDDSQLPKDRFSAERLKGVDSTLKIQPAKLEDSAVYLCASSAGRQGYYGYTFGSGTRLTVV.

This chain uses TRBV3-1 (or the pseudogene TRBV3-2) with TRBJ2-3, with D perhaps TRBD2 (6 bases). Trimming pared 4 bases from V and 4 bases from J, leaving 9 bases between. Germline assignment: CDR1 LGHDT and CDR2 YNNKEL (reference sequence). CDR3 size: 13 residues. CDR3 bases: TGTGCCAGCAGCCGGGGGGACTCAGATACGCAGTATTTT. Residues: CASSRGDSDTQYF.

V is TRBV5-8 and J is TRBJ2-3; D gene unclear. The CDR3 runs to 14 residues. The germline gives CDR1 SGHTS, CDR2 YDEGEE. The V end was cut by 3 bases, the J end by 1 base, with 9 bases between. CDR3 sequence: CASSSPRRTDTQYF. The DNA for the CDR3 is TGTGCCAGCAGCTCGCCGCGGCGCACAGATACGCAGTATTTT.

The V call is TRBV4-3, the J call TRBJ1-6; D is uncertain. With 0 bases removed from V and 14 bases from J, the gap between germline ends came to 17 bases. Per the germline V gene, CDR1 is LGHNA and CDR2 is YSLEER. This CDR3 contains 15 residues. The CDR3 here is CASSQDLGGERALHF. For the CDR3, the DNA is TGCGCCAGCAGCCAAGACTTGGGTGGGGAGAGGGCCCTCCACTTT.

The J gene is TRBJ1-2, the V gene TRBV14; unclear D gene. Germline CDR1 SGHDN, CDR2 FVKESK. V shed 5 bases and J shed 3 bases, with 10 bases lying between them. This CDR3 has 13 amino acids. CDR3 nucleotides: TGTGCCAGCAGCACCGACACCGACTATGGCTACACCTTC. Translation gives CASSTDTDYGYTF. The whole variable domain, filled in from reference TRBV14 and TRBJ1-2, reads EAGVTQFPSHSVIEKGQTVTLRCDPISGHDNLYWYRRVMGKEIKFLLHFVKESKQDESGMPNNRFLAERTGGTYSTLKVQPAELEDSGVYFCASSTDTDYGYTFGSGTRLTVV.

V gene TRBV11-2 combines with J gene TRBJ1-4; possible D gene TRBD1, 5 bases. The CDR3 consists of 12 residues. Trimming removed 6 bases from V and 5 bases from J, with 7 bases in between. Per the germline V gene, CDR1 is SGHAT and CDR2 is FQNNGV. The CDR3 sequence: CASRGENEKLFF. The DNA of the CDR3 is TGTGCCAGCAGAGGGGAGAATGAAAAACTGTTTTTT.

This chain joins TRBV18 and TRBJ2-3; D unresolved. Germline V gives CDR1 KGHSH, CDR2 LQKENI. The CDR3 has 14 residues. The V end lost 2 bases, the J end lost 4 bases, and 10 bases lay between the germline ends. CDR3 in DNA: TGTGCCAGCTCACCAGGTAATTTCGCAGATACGCAGTATTTT. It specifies CASSPGNFADTQYF.

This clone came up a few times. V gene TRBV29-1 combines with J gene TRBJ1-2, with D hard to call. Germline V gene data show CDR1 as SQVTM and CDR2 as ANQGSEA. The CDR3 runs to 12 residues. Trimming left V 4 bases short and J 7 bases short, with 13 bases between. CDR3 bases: TGCAGCGTTGGCAGGTTTAGATCTGGCTACACCTTC. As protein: CSVGRFRSGYTF.

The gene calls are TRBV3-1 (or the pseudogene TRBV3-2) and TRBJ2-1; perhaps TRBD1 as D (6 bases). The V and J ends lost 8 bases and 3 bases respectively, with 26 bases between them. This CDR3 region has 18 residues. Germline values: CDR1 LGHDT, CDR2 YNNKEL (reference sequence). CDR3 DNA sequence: TGTGCCAGCTCCCACGGGTCGAAGATCACCAGGGGCTACAATGAGCAGTTCTTC. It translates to CASSHGSKITRGYNEQFF.

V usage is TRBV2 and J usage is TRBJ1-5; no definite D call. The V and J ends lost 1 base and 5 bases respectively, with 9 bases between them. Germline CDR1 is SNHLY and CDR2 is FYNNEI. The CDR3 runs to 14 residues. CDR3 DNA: TGTGCCAGCAGTGAAGGGGCCAACGATCAGCCCCAGCATTTT. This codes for CASSEGANDQPQHF.

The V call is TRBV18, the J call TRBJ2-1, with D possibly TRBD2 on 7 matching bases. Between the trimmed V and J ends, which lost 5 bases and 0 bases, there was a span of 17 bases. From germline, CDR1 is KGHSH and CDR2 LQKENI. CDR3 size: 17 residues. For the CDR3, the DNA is TGTGCCAGCTCAAACGGCGGGGGCGTTCTCTCCTACAATGAGCAGTTCTTC. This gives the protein CASSNGGGVLSYNEQFF. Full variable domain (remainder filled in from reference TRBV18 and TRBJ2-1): NAGVMQNPRHLVRRRGQEARLRCSPMKGHSHVYWYRQLPEEGLKFMVYLQKENIIDESGMPKERFSAEFPKEGPSILRIQQVVRGDSAAYFCASSNGGGVLSYNEQFFGPGTRLTVL.

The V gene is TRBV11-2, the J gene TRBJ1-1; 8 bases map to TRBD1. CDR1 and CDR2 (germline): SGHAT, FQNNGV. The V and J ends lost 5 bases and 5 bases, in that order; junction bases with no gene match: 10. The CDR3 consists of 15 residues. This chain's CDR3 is CASSPRTGFRTEAFF. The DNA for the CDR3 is TGTGCCAGCAGCCCGAGGACAGGGTTTAGGACTGAAGCTTTCTTT.

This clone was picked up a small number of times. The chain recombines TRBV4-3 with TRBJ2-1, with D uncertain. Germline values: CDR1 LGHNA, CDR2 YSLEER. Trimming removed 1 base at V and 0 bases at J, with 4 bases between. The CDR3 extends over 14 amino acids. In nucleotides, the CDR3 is TGCGCCAGCAGCCAAGTGGGCTCCTACAATGAGCAGTTCTTC. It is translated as CASSQVGSYNEQFF.

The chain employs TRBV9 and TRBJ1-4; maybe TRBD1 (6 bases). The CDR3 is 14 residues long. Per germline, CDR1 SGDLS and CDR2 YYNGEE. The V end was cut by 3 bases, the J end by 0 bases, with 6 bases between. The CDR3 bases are TGTGCCAGCAGCGGGACAGCAACTAATGAAAAACTGTTTTTT. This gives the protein CASSGTATNEKLFF.

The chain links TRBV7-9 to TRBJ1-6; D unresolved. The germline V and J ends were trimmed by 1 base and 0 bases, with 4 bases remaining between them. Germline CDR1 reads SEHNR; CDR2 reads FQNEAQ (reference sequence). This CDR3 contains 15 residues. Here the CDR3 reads CASSLGFSYNSPLHF. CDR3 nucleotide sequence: TGTGCCAGCAGCTTAGGCTTCTCCTATAATTCACCCCTCCACTTT.

For the CDR3, the DNA is TGCGCCAGCAGCTTCCGGACAGGGGGGGACACTGAAGCTTTCTTT. Encoded protein: CASSFRTGGDTEAFF. The chain joins TRBV5-1 to TRBJ1-1; 10 positions agree with TRBD1. Trimming at V came to 2 bases and at J to 3 bases, leaving 4 bases not matched to a gene. The germline V gene encodes CDR1 SGHRS and CDR2 YFSETQ. CDR3 length: 15 residues. The variable domain in full, completed from reference TRBV5-1 and TRBJ1-1, reads KAGVTQTPRYLIKTRGQQVTLSCSPISGHRSVSWYQQTPGQGLQFLFEYFSETQRNKGNFPGRFSGRQFSNSRSEMNVSTLELGDSALYLCASSFRTGGDTEAFFGQGTRLTVV.

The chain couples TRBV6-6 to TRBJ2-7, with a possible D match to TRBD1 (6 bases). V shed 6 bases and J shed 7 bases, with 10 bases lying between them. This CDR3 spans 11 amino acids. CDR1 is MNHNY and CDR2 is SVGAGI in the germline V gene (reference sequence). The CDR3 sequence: CASRNTGEQYF. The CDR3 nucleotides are TGTGCCAGCAGGAACACAGGGGAGCAGTACTTC.

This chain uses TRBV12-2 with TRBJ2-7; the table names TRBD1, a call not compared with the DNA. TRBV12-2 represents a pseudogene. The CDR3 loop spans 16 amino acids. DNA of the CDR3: TGTGCAAGTCGCTTAGCGGGGGCCGGTGTTACCTACGAGCAGTACTTC. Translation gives CASRLAGAGVTYEQYF.

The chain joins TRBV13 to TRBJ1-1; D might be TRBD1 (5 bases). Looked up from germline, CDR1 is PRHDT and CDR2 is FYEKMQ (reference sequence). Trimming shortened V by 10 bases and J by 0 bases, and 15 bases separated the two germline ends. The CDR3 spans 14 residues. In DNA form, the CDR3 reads TGTGCCACCTCACGGGGGGGGATGAACACTGAAGCTTTCTTT. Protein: CATSRGGMNTEAFF.

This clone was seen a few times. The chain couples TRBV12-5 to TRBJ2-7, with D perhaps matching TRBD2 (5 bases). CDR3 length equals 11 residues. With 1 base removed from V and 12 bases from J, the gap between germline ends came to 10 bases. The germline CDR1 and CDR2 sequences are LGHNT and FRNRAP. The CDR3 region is CASGLAGVAYF. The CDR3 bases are TGTGCTAGTGGTTTGGCCGGGGTTGCGTACTTC.

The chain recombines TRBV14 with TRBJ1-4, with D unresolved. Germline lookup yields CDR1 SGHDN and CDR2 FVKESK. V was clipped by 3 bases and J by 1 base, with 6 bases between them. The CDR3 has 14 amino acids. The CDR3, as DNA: TGTGCCAGCAGCCAGTTAGGAACTAATGAAAAACTGTTTTTT. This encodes CASSQLGTNEKLFF.

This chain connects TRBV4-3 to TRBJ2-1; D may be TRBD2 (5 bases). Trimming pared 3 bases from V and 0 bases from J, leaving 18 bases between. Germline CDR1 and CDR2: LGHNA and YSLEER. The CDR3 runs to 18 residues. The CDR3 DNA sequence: TGCGCCAGCAGCCATAATCTGGCGGGCGCGAGCTCCTACAATGAGCAGTTCTTC. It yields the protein CASSHNLAGASSYNEQFF.